The next 20 T cell receptor beta chains were all read from a single sample in a study of blood T cell repertoires in COVID-19. Method: immunoSEQ multiplex PCR; TCRdb's copy keeps in-frame clones and lacks some. The sample shows around 300,000 clones, around 90% of them seen only once. The source material was peripheral blood. These receptors all stem from a woman between 35 and 50 years old with acute or convalescent COVID-19.

The chain joins TRBV4-1 to TRBJ1-1; D is unclear. The CDR3 has 16 amino acids. Germline V gives CDR1 MGHRA, CDR2 YSYEKL. V was pared by 0 bases and J by 0 bases, with 11 bases between. CDR3 nucleotides: TGCGCCAGCAGCCAAGATGCTTGGCGGATGAACACTGAAGCTTTCTTT. It codes for CASSQDAWRMNTEAFF.

This chain joins TRBV11-2 and TRBJ1-2; 9 bases are shared with TRBD1. Trimming at V came to 3 bases and at J to 6 bases, leaving 5 bases not matched to a gene. CDR3 size: 14 residues. Looked up from germline, CDR1 is SGHAT and CDR2 is FQNNGV. CDR3 in DNA: TGTGCCAGCAGCTTCCGACAGGGGGAAAATGGCTACACCTTC. It translates to CASSFRQGENGYTF.

The genes are TRBV30 and TRBJ1-1; TRBD1 agrees at 7 bases. The CDR3 runs 14 residues. Germline V gene lookup returns CDR1 GTSNPN and CDR2 SVGIG (reference sequence). V shed 4 bases, J shed 2 bases, and the junction held 7 bases outside the gene matches. CDR3 coding DNA: TGTGCCTGGAATCCGGGACAGCCTAACACTGAAGCTTTCTTT. It encodes CAWNPGQPNTEAFF.

The chain combines TRBV10-1 with TRBJ2-1; D is perhaps TRBD2 (5 bases). V was cut by 3 bases and J by 1 base, with 10 bases left in between. The CDR3 sequence is 15 residues long. The germline CDR1 and CDR2 sequences are WNHNN and SYGVQD (reference sequence). The CDR3 nucleotides read TGCGCCAGCAGTGACGGGGATTTTTCCTACAATGAGCAGTTCTTC. This gives the protein CASSDGDFSYNEQFF.

This clone appeared a single time. The gene calls are TRBV2 and TRBJ1-5, with 7 bases fitting TRBD1. The CDR3 spans 18 residues. After removal of 5 bases from V and 0 bases from J, the junction contained 13 bases not matched to a gene. Looked up from germline, CDR1 is SNHLY and CDR2 is FYNNEI. CDR3 coding DNA: TGTGCCAGCAGTAACCGACAGGGTTGGACATATAGCAATCAGCCCCAGCATTTT. This translates into CASSNRQGWTYSNQPQHF.

CDR3 DNA sequence: TGTGCCACCAGTGACACAACCGGGACAGGGGCCCGCGCAGCTGAAGCTTTCTTT. Encoded protein: CATSDTTGTGARAAEAFF. The V gene is TRBV24-1, the J gene TRBJ1-1; TRBD1 matches at 10 bases. Germline CDR1 KGHDR, CDR2 SFDVKD. V trimming: 4 bases; J trimming: 6 bases; junction bases outside the gene matches: 16. There are 18 residues in the CDR3.

In this sample, this clone turned up once. The chain employs TRBV25-1 and TRBJ2-5; TRBD2 agrees at 8 bases. Losses at the gene ends were 3 bases for V and 4 bases for J; bases not matched to a gene: 4. The CDR3 is 14 amino acids. The germline V gene encodes CDR1 MGHDK and CDR2 SYGVNS. The CDR3 region has the DNA TGTGCCAGCAGTGACCCGGGGGGGGCAGAGACCCAGTACTTC. Translated, it gives CASSDPGGAETQYF.

This clone was observed a few times. The J gene is TRBJ1-2, the V gene TRBV19; maybe TRBD1 (6 bases). The germline CDR1 and CDR2 sequences are LNHDA and SQIVND (reference sequence). The V end lost 5 bases, the J end lost 4 bases, and 11 bases lay between the germline ends. The CDR3 totals 13 residues. The CDR3 bases are TGTGCCAGTAGTCGGACAGACCTCTATGGCTACACCTTC. Translated, it gives CASSRTDLYGYTF.

This chain joins TRBV15 and TRBJ1-5; 7 positions match TRBD1. Losses at the gene ends were 2 bases for V and 2 bases for J; bases not matched to a gene: 9. The germline V gene has CDR1 LNHNV and CDR2 YYDKDF (reference sequence). The CDR3 consists of 17 residues. The CDR3 region has the DNA TGTGCCACCAGCAGACCCGGGACAGTCCCTGGCAATCAGCCCCAGCATTTT. Translating it yields CATSRPGTVPGNQPQHF. The full variable domain, rest sourced from reference TRBV15 and TRBJ1-5, is DAMVIQNPRYQVTQFGKPVTLSCSQTLNHNVMYWYQQKSSQAPKLLFHYYDKDFNNEADTPDNFQSRRPNTSFCFLDIRSPGLGDTAMYLCATSRPGTVPGNQPQHFGDGTRLSIL.

V is TRBV10-3 and J is TRBJ2-5, with D perhaps matching TRBD2 (5 bases). Germline CDR1 and CDR2: ENHRY and SYGVKD. Between the trimmed V and J ends, which lost 0 bases and 5 bases, there was a span of 16 bases. CDR3 length: 16 amino acids. DNA for the CDR3: TGTGCCATCAGTGAGTCGCTGAACGGGGTCATGGAGACCCAGTACTTC. Protein sequence: CAISESLNGVMETQYF.

The genes are TRBV24-1 and TRBJ1-2; possible D gene TRBD1, 6 bases. This CDR3 has 13 amino acids. The germline CDR1 and CDR2 sequences are KGHDR and SFDVKD. V was shortened by 7 bases and J by 8 bases, with 16 bases between the two germline ends. The CDR3 region is CATSPGHKGGYTF. The CDR3 nucleotides are TGTGCCACCAGCCCGGGACATAAGGGAGGCTACACCTTC.

In DNA, the CDR3 is TGTGCCAGCAGTGATTTGCAGGCGGGGACAGGGGGATATCAGCCCCAGCATTTT. This codes for CASSDLQAGTGGYQPQHF. The gene calls are TRBV6-1 and TRBJ1-5, with 11 bases lining up with TRBD1. Germline V lookup: CDR1 MNHNS, CDR2 SASEGT. CDR3 size: 18 residues. V trimming: 3 bases; J trimming: 5 bases; junction bases outside the gene matches: 12.

This clone occurred a few times. The chain carries TRBV2 and TRBJ2-7, with 7 bases lining up with TRBD1. The CDR3 is 14 amino acids. The ends lost 7 bases at V and 4 bases at J; junction bases unmatched: 10. Per the germline V gene, CDR1 is SNHLY and CDR2 is FYNNEI. CDR3 protein: CASTRQGLEYEQYV. CDR3 DNA: TGTGCCAGCACCCGACAGGGTTTAGAATACGAGCAGTACGTC.

This clone was counted a few times. The identical CDR3 is also encoded by other nucleotide sequences in the sample. This sequence joins TRBV6-1 and TRBJ1-1; a possible D gene is TRBD1 (6 bases). V lost 3 bases, J lost 2 bases, and 7 bases lay in between. There are 13 residues in the CDR3. Germline V lookup: CDR1 MNHNS, CDR2 SASEGT. DNA of the CDR3: TGTGCCAGCAGTGAGACAGGAAACACTGAAGCTTTCTTT. Translating it yields CASSETGNTEAFF.

This clone was seen a handful of times. This rearrangement joins TRBV5-6 to TRBJ2-1, with a weak D call TRBD2 (7 bases). V shed 6 bases and J shed 0 bases, with 19 bases lying between them. CDR1 and CDR2 (germline): SGHDT, YYEEEE. The CDR3 is 17 amino acids. The CDR3 DNA reads TGTGCCAGCACCATAGGGGGGGCGGACCTCTCCTACAATGAGCAGTTCTTC. Protein product: CASTIGGADLSYNEQFF.

This clone appeared a single time. The rearrangement uses TRBV6-5 and TRBJ1-2, with a weak D call TRBD1 (6 bases). The CDR3 sequence is 13 residues long. V lost 11 bases and J lost 6, with 19 bases in between. Germline V lookup: CDR1 MNHEY, CDR2 SVGAGI. The CDR3 nucleotides are TGTGCCTTGACAGGCTCGTTAAGTCATGGCTACACCTTC. Protein: CALTGSLSHGYTF.

The chain couples TRBV5-1 to TRBJ1-1; D is ambiguous. Trimming pared 0 bases from V and 7 bases from J, leaving 7 bases between. Germline lookup yields CDR1 SGHRS and CDR2 YFSETQ. The CDR3 covers 12 residues. The CDR3 sequence is CASSLVGSEAFF. CDR3 sequence (DNA): TGCGCCAGCAGCTTGGTGGGGAGTGAAGCTTTCTTT. The variable domain in full, with the rest retrieved from reference TRBV5-1 and TRBJ1-1, is KAGVTQTPRYLIKTRGQQVTLSCSPISGHRSVSWYQQTPGQGLQFLFEYFSETQRNKGNFPGRFSGRQFSNSRSEMNVSTLELGDSALYLCASSLVGSEAFFGQGTRLTVV.

V and J are TRBV27 and TRBJ2-7; 7 bases align to TRBD2. The CDR3 is 20 residues long. Germline CDR1 and CDR2: MNHEY and SMNVEV (reference sequence). Trimming removed 5 bases from V and 2 bases from J; junction bases left unmatched: 24. The CDR3, as DNA: TGTGCCAGCAGTCGCCTTGGACCCCCGGGGGGTCCCCCGAGCGCCTACGAGCAGTACGTC. It yields the protein CASSRLGPPGGPPSAYEQYV.

The chain has TRBV29-1 and TRBJ2-3, with 10 bases lining up with TRBD2. The germline CDR1 and CDR2 sequences are SQVTM and ANQGSEA. CDR3 length: 13 amino acids. The V segment lost 7 bases and the J segment 12 bases; nucleotides outside the gene matches: 13. CDR3 DNA sequence: TGCAGCGCCTCGCCCGGAGGACTAGCGGTTCAGTATTTT. Amino acid sequence: CSASPGGLAVQYF.

The chain employs TRBV7-2 and TRBJ1-2; TRBD1 agrees at 7 bases. The length of the CDR3 is 17 residues. CDR1 is SGHTA, CDR2 FQGNSA, per germline. Germline trimming cut 3 bases from V and 7 bases from J; bases unmatched to any gene: 17. The CDR3 sequence: CASSFPHWARQGAGYTF. The CDR3 nucleotides are TGTGCCAGCAGCTTTCCTCACTGGGCTAGACAGGGTGCTGGCTACACCTTC.